The clone carrying this T cell receptor beta chain was found many times. Trimming removed 4 bases from V and 1 base from J; junction bases left unmatched: 14. The CDR3 totals 19 residues. CDR1 is PRHDT and CDR2 is FYEKMQ in the germline V gene (reference sequence). This entry is derived from a study of molecular identifiers for immune sequencing clone quantification. At the level of the study: Sequencing covered four of five parts into which replicate RNA from approximately 22,000 or 94,000 naive CD8 cells was split.

In TCRdb, the PCR reads were re-called with MiXCR into one record per CDR3 protein. The repertoire consists of about 640,000 distinct CDR3 sequences, with 15% to 20% occurring once and the leading ten covering 0.85%. The receptor's source is a human donor in good health. Some libraries in this study had Jurkat cell RNA spiked in. This chain uses TRBV13 with TRBJ2-4; 9 nucleotides line up with TRBD1. Sample: naive CD8+ T cells from blood, with Jurkat cell RNA spiked in. The subset denotes: FACS-sorted CD8+CD4-CCR7+CD45RA+ naive T cells. CDR3 sequence reads: CASSSRTGEGLAAKNIQYF. CDR3 nucleotide sequence: TGTGCCAGCAGCTCCCGGACAGGGGAGGGTTTAGCGGCCAAAAACATTCAGTACTTC.